This T cell receptor (gamma chain) was sequenced during a study of Vδ1+ human thymocytes. CDR3 length equals 14 residues. The V segment lost 0 bases and the J segment 4 bases; nucleotides outside the gene matches: 6. Germline loops: CDR1 GITISATS, CDR2 ISYDGTV (reference sequence). As to this clone: The antigen is not known. This same CDR3 is encoded by further DNA sequences in the sample.

Extracted RNA was reverse transcribed into cDNA. CDR3 amplicons came from multiplex PCR with pooled V-gene forward and constant-region reverse primers. TCRdb reanalysed the multiplex PCR reads via CATT. The data show over 25,000 gamma-chain clones, with over 15% seen just once and 1.8% held by the top ten. The study's findings and limits: In the thymus, TRG and TRD repertoires looked highly polyclonal with Gaussian CDR3 lengths.

Sequenced: Vdelta1+ gamma-delta thymocytes from the thymus. Subset described: FACS-sorted CD3+ TCRalphabeta- TCRVdelta1+ TCRVdelta2- thymocytes. This receptor was taken from a boy less than two years old who had congenital heart surgery. The chain is built from TRGV9 and TRGJ1 or TRGJ2. Here the CDR3 reads CALWEVGGYYKKLF. The DNA of the CDR3 is TGTGCCTTGTGGGAGGTGGGTGGGTATTATAAGAAACTCTTT.